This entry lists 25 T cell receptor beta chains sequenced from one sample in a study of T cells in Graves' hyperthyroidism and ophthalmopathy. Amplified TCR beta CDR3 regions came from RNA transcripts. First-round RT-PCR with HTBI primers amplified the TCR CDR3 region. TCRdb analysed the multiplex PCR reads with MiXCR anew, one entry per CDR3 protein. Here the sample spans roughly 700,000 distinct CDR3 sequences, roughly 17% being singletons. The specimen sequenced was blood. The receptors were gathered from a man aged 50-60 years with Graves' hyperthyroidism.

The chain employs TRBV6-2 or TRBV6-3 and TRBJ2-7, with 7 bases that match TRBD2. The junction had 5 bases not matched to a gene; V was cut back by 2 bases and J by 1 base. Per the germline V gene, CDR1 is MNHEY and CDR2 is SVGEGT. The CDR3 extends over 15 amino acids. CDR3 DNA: TGTGCCAGCAGTTACCAAGCGGGGCTGTCCTACGAGCAGTACTTC. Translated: CASSYQAGLSYEQYF.

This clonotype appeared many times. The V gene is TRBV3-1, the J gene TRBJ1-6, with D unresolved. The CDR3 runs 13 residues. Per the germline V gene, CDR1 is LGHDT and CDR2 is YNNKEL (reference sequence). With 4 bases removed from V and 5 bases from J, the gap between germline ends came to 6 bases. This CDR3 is CASSRQDNSPLHF. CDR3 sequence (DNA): TGTGCCAGCAGCCGGCAGGATAATTCACCCCTCCACTTT.

CDR3 sequence reads: CAWSAQGWTEAFF. The CDR3 coding sequence is TGTGCCTGGAGTGCCCAGGGGTGGACTGAAGCTTTCTTT. This chain uses TRBV30 with TRBJ1-1; D might be TRBD1 (6 bases). This CDR3 has 13 amino acids. From germline, CDR1 is GTSNPN and CDR2 SVGIG (reference sequence). V lost 1 base, J lost 5 bases, and 11 bases lay in between.

CDR3 amino acids: CAIETGPNYGYTF. In DNA, the CDR3 is TGTGCCATTGAGACAGGGCCCAACTATGGCTACACCTTC. This rearrangement joins TRBV19 to TRBJ1-2; 7 nucleotides align to TRBD1. The CDR3 spans 13 residues. J was trimmed by 2 bases and V by 10 bases; bases with no gene match: 7. The germline CDR1 and CDR2 sequences are LNHDA and SQIVND (reference sequence).

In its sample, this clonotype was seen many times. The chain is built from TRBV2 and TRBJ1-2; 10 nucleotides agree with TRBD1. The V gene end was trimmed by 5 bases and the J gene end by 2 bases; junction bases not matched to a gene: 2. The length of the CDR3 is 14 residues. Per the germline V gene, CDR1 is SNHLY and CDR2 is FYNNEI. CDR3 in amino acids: CASSRDRGNYGYTF. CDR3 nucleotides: TGTGCCAGCAGTCGGGACAGGGGCAACTATGGCTACACCTTC. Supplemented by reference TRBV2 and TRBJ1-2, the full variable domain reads EPEVTQTPSHQVTQMGQEVILRCVPISNHLYFYWYRQILGQKVEFLVSFYNNEISEKSEIFDDQFSVERPDGSNFTLKIRSTKLEDSAMYFCASSRDRGNYGYTFGSGTRLTVV.

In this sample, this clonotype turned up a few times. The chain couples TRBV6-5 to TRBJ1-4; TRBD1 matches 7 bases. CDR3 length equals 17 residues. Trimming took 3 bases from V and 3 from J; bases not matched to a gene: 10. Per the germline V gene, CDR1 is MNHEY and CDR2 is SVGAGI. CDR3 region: CASSYYHPGQSNEKLFF. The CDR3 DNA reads TGTGCCAGCAGTTATTATCACCCGGGACAGTCTAATGAAAAACTGTTTTTT.

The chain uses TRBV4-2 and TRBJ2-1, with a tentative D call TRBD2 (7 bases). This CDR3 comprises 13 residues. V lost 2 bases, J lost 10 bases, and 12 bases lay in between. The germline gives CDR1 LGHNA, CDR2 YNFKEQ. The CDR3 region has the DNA TGTGCCAGCAGCCAAAAAGGGGGGGACGAGCAGTTCTTC. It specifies CASSQKGGDEQFF.

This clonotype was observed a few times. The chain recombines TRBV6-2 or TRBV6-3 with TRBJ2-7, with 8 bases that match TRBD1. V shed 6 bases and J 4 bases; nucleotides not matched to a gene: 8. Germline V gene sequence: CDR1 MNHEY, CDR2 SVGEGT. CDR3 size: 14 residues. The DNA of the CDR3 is TGTGCCAGCAGAGCTACAGGGGGTGTTTACGAGCAGTACTTC. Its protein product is CASRATGGVYEQYF.

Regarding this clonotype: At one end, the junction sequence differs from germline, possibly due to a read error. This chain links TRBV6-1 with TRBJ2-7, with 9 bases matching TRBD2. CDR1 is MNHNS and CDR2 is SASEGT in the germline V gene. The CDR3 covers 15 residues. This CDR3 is CASSEGAGGGGEEYF. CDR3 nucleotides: TGTGCCAGCAGTGAAGGGGCGGGAGGGGGCGGCGAGGAGTACTTC.

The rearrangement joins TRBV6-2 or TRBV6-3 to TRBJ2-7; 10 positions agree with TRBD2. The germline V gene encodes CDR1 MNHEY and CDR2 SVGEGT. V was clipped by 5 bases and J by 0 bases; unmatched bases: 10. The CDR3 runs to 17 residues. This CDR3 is CASSAPGTSANSYEQYF. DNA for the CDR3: TGTGCCAGCAGTGCCCCCGGGACTAGCGCTAACTCCTACGAGCAGTACTTC.

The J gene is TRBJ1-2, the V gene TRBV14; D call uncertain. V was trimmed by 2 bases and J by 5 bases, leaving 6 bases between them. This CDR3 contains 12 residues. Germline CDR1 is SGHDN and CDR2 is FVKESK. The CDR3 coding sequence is TGTGCCAGCAGCCAACAGGAATATGGCTACACCTTC. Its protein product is CASSQQEYGYTF.

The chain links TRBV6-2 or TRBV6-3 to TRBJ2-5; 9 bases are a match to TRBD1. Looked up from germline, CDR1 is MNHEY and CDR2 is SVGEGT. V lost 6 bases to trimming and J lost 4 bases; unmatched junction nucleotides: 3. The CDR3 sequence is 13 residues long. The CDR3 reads CASRETGGETQYF. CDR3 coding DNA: TGTGCCAGCAGGGAGACAGGGGGAGAGACCCAGTACTTC.

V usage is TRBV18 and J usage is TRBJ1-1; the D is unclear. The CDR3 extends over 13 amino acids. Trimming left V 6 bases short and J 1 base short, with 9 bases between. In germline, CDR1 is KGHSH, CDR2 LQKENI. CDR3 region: CASSNDPNTEAFF. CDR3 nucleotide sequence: TGTGCCAGCTCCAATGATCCGAACACTGAAGCTTTCTTT.

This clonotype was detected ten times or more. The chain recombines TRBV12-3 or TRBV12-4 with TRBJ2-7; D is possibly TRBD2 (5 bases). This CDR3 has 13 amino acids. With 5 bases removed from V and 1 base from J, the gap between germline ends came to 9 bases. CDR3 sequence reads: CASSNGISYEQYF. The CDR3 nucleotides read TGTGCCAGCAGTAACGGGATTTCCTACGAGCAGTACTTC.

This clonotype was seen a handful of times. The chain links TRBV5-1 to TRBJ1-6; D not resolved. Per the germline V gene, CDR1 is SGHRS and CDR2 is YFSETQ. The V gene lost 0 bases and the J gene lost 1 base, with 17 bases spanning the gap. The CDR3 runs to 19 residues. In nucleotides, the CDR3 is TGCGCCAGCAGCTTGGCCCCGGCGGACCCCCGATCCTATAATTCACCCCTCCACTTT. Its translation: CASSLAPADPRSYNSPLHF.

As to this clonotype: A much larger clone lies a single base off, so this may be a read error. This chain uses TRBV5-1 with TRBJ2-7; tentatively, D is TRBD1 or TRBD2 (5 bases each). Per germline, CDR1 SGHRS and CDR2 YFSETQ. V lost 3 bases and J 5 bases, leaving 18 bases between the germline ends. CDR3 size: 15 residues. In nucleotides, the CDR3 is TGCGCCAGCAGCTCCTCCGGGGCTAGCTACCACGAGCAGTACTTC. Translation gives CASSSSGASYHEQYF.

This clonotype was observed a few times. In nucleotides, the CDR3 is TGTGCCTGGAGGGCGGCGGGCAGCACAGATACGCAGTATTTT. Its protein is CAWRAAGSTDTQYF. The chain couples TRBV30 to TRBJ2-3, with TRBD2 as a possible D gene (5 bases). CDR1 is GTSNPN, CDR2 SVGIG, per germline (reference sequence). The CDR3 runs to 14 residues. V lost 3 bases and J lost 0, with 10 bases in between.

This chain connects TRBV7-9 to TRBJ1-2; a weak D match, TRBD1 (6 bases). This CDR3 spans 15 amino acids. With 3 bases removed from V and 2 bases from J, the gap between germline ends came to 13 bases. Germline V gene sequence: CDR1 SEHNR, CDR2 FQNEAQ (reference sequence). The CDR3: CASSFPGARNYGYTF. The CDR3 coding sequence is TGTGCCAGCAGCTTTCCGGGGGCGAGGAACTATGGCTACACCTTC.

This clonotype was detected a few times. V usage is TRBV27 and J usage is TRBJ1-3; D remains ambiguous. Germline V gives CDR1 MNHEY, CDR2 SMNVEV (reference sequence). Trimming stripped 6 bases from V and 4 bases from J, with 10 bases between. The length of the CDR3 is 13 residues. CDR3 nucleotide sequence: TGTGCCAGCAGACGCACTGGCGGAAACACCATATATTTT. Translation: CASRRTGGNTIYF.

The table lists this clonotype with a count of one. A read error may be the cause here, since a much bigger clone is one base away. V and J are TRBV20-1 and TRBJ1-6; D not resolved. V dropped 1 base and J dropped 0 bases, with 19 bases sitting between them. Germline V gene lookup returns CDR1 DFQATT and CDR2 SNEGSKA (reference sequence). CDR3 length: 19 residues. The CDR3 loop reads CSARATPGKGLSYNSPLHF. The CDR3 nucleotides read TGCAGTGCTAGAGCGACCCCGGGAAAGGGTCTCTCCTATAATTCACCCCTCCACTTT.

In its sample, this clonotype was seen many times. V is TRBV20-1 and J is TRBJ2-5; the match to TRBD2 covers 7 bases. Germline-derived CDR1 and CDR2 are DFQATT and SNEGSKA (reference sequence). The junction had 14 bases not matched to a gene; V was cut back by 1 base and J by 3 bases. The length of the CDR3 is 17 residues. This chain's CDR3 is CSARVGSAGVEEETQYF. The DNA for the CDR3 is TGCAGTGCTAGAGTTGGGTCGGCGGGAGTGGAAGAAGAGACCCAGTACTTC.

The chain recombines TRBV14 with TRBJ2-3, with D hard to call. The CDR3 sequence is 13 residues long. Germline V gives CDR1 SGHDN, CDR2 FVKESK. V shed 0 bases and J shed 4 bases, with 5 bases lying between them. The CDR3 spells CASSQEMADTQYF. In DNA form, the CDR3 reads TGTGCCAGCAGCCAAGAAATGGCAGATACGCAGTATTTT. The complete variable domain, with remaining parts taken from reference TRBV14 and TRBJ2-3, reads EAGVTQFPSHSVIEKGQTVTLRCDPISGHDNLYWYRRVMGKEIKFLLHFVKESKQDESGMPNNRFLAERTGGTYSTLKVQPAELEDSGVYFCASSQEMADTQYFGPGTRLTVL.

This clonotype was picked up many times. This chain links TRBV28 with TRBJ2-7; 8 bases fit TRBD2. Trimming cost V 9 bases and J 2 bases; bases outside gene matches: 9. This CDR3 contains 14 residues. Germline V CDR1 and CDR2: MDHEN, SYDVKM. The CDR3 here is CASFSPGLAYEQYF. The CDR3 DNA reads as TGTGCCAGTTTCTCTCCGGGACTAGCCTACGAGCAGTACTTC.

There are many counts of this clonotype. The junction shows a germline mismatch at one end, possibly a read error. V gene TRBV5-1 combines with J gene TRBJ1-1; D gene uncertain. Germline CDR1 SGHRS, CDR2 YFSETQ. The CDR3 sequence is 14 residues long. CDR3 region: CASSLDSLNTEAFF. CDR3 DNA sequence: TGTGCCAGCAGTTTAGACTCCTTGAACACTGAAGCTTTCTTT. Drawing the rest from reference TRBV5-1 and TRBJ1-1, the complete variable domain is KAGVTQTPRYLIKTRGQQVTLSCSPISGHRSVSWYQQTPGQGLQFLFEYFSETQRNKGNFPGRFSGRQFSNSRSEMNVSTLELGDSALYLCASSLDSLNTEAFFGQGTRLTVV.

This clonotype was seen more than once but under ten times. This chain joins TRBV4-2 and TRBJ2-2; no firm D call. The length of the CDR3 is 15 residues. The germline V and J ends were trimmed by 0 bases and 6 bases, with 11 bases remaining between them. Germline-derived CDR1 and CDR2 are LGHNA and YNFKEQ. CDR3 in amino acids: CASSQDELPPGELFF. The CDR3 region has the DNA TGTGCCAGCAGCCAAGATGAACTCCCTCCCGGGGAGCTGTTTTTT.